The sequence of this TCR beta chain was determined in a study of tumor and adjacent non-tumor tissue in lung cancer. With regard to this clonotype: Its specificity is not known. One junction end disagrees with the germline gene, perhaps due to a read error.

Three rounds of nested PCR, following a modified ARM-PCR protocol, produced the TCRbeta library. TCRdb reanalysed the multiplex PCR reads using MiXCR and keeps one entry per CDR3 protein. The sample has roughly 220,000 distinct CDR3 sequences, 71% seen once. Germline V gives CDR1 SGHKS, CDR2 YYEKEE (reference sequence). The length of the CDR3 is 16 residues. The study, taken as a whole, reports: TCR diversity was significantly greater in tumor than normal lung tissue. Higher tumor TCR diversity was associated with shorter survival.

RNA was extracted from bulk tissue without any cell sorting. The TCR sequence derives from a man aged 55 to 69 with non-small cell lung cancer. The V and J genes are TRBV5-5 and TRBJ2-7; D unclear. What was sequenced was lung tumor tissue. This chain's CDR3 is CASSLSGSKLSYEKYF. CDR3 in DNA: TGTGCCAGCAGCTTAAGTGGGTCCAAGCTCTCCTACGAGAAGTACTTC. Full variable domain (rest looked up from reference TRBV5-5 and TRBJ2-7): DAGVTQSPTHLIKTRGQQVTLRCSPISGHKSVSWYQQVLGQGPQFIFQYYEKEERGRGNFPDRFSARQFPNYSSELNVNALLLGDSALYLCASSLSGSKLSYEKYFGPGTRLTVT.